This T cell receptor (beta chain) was profiled in a study of cytomegalovirus exposure and HLA in healthy donors. Broader study findings: Among immune exposure information, only CMV serostatus was available. V- and J-gene trimming of TCR beta was linked (in a later analysis) to a missense DCLRE1C variant. In a later analysis, TCR association rates varied by HLA locus: DRB1 most, HLA-C fewest. What a later analysis reportedly showed was that an Asian-associated ancestry cluster had fewer N-insertions than the approximately 700-donor mean.

As regards this clone: Antigen: not known.

The CDR3 has 15 residues. V was shortened by 1 base and J by 5 bases, with 14 bases between the two germline ends. The germline gives CDR1 KGHSY, CDR2 FQNENV. The PCR used 60 Vbeta and 13 Jbeta primers. TCRdb keeps only in-frame clones here, not all; method: immunoSEQ multiplex PCR. The sample lists 150,000 to 200,000 clones; around 81% were seen once. The TCR was taken from a man between 18 and 35 years old in good health and CMV-seronegative. This sequence joins TRBV16 and TRBJ2-5; a possible D gene is TRBD1 (5 bases). The sample consisted of PBMCs. The CDR3 loop reads CASSQFGHAGETQYF. The CDR3 bases are TGTGCCAGCAGCCAATTCGGACACGCCGGGGAGACCCAGTACTTC.